The rows below give T cell receptor beta chains drawn from one sample of a study of long-term antiretroviral therapy in people with HIV. Assay used: immunoSEQ multiplex PCR; TCRdb lists only in-frame clones, some missing. The table shows 26,000 or so clones, with roughly 90% occurring only once. Sequencing was performed on unsorted PBMCs, taken 0.5 years after starting antiretroviral therapy. These receptors all stem from a woman between 18 and 30 years old with HIV. CDR3s include the opening cysteine and the closing phenylalanine or tryptophan. A D gene is named only where the DNA matches it firmly. Part of the rows lack a size; the others show once, few, many or a class for expanded clones.

.	TRBV27	TRBJ2-1	TRBD2	CASSEGTSGYNEQFF	TGTGCCAGCAGCGAGGGGACTAGCGGGTACAATGAGCAGTTCTTC
.	TRBV7-2	TRBJ1-4	TRBD1	CASSPRDRLEKLFF	TGTGCCAGCAGCCCGCGGGACAGGTTAGAAAAACTGTTTTTT
.	TRBV9	TRBJ2-1	.	CASSSDGRGSDEQFF	TGTGCCAGCAGCTCAGACGGTCGGGGCTCCGATGAGCAGTTCTTC
.	TRBV19	TRBJ2-7	TRBD1	CASTSGTGTYEQYF	TGTGCCAGTACTTCCGGGACAGGTACCTACGAGCAGTACTTC
.	TRBV6-5	TRBJ2-5	.	CASSYEEFGETQYF	TGTGCCAGCAGTTACGAGGAGTTTGGCGAGACCCAGTACTTC
.	TRBV4-2	TRBJ2-1	.	CASSQDKGSYNEQFF	TGTGCCAGCAGCCAAGATAAGGGATCCTACAATGAGCAGTTCTTC
.	TRBV9	TRBJ2-7	.	CASSVEAQGQPYEQYF	TGTGCCAGCAGCGTAGAAGCCCAAGGACAGCCTTACGAGCAGTACTTC
.	TRBV4-2	TRBJ2-6	.	CASSPWQGQSSAGANVLTF	TGTGCCAGCAGCCCGTGGCAGGGGCAAAGCTCAGCTGGGGCCAACGTCCTGACTTTC
once	TRBV6-5	TRBJ2-7	TRBD2	CASSYGGRAYEQYF	TGTGCCAGCAGTTACGGCGGGAGGGCCTACGAGCAGTACTTC
.	TRBV5-8	TRBJ2-1	.	CASSLVINEQFF	TGTGCCAGCAGCTTGGTTATCAATGAGCAGTTCTTC
.	TRBV18	TRBJ2-5	.	CASSPIETTLETQYF	TGTGCCAGCTCACCCATTGAGACTACCTTAGAGACCCAGTACTTC
.	TRBV19	TRBJ1-1	.	CASTRDALTNTEAFF	TGTGCCAGTACTCGGGACGCCCTAACCAACACTGAAGCTTTCTTT
.	TRBV28	TRBJ2-7	.	CATQSFGDKKTYEQYF	TGTGCCACCCAATCCTTCGGAGATAAAAAGACCTACGAGCAGTACTTC
.	TRBV9	TRBJ2-7	TRBD1	CASSVESRGHEQYF	TGTGCCAGCAGCGTAGAGTCCAGGGGGCACGAGCAGTACTTC
.	TRBV28	TRBJ1-5	.	CASREGPSPQHF	TGTGCCAGCAGGGAGGGACCGTCGCCCCAGCATTTT
.	TRBV6-6	TRBJ2-7	TRBD2	CASGLSSGSSYEQYF	TGTGCCAGCGGTTTATCTAGCGGGAGTTCATACGAGCAGTACTTC
.	TRBV19	TRBJ2-3	TRBD2	CASSIDPGLGTQYF	TGTGCCAGTAGTATAGATCCGGGACTAGGCACGCAGTATTTT
.	TRBV7-3	TRBJ2-6	.	CASSSLRLSGANVLTF	TGTGCCAGCAGCAGCCTCAGGCTCTCTGGGGCCAACGTCCTGACTTTC
.	TRBV7-9	TRBJ2-5	.	CASSLEQSETQYF	TGTGCCAGCAGCTTAGAACAATCTGAGACCCAGTACTTC
.	TRBV5-4	TRBJ1-1	.	CASSFEDNWYTEAFF	TGTGCCAGCAGCTTCGAGGACAACTGGTACACTGAAGCTTTCTTT
.	TRBV25-1	TRBJ1-1	.	CASRAPYGEAFF	TGTGCCAGCAGGGCCCCGTACGGTGAAGCTTTCTTT
.	TRBV28	TRBJ2-7	.	CASTSSEVPYEQYF	TGTGCCAGCACCTCTAGCGAGGTCCCCTACGAGCAGTACTTC
.	TRBV27	TRBJ2-5	.	CASSLFFGTSAIEETQYF	TGTGCCAGCAGTTTATTCTTTGGTACGTCGGCGATCGAAGAGACCCAGTACTTC
.	TRBV7-3	TRBJ2-7	TRBD2	CASSLTSASGSYEQYF	TGTGCCAGCAGCTTAACGTCTGCTAGCGGGAGTTACGAGCAGTACTTC
.	TRBV7-2	TRBJ1-3	TRBD1	CASSHYSGQGGGNTIYF	TGTGCCAGCAGTCATTATTCGGGACAGGGTGGAGGAAACACCATATATTTT
.	TRBV28	TRBJ2-5	.	CASTLSGTFETQYF	TGTGCCAGCACCCTCTCCGGGACTTTCGAGACCCAGTACTTC
.	TRBV28	TRBJ1-5	TRBD1	CASSPRDRQGPAQPQHF	TGTGCCAGCAGTCCTAGGGATCGACAGGGACCCGCTCAGCCCCAGCATTTT
.	TRBV29-1	TRBJ1-2	.	CSVDRGAYGYTF	TGCAGCGTTGACAGGGGAGCATATGGCTACACCTTC